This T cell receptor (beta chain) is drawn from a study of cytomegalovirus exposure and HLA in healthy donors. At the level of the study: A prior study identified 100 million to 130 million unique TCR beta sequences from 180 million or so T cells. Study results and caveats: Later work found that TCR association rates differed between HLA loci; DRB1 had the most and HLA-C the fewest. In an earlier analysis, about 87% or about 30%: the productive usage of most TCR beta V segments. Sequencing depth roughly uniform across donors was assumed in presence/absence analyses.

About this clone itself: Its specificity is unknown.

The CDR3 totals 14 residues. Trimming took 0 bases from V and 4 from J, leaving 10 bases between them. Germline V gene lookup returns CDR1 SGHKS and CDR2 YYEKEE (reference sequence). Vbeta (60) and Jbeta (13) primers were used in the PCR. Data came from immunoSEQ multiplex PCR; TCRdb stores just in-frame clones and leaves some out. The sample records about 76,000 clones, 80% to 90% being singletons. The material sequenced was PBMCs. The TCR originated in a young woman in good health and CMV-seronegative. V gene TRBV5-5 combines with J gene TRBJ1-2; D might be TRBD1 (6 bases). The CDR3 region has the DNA TGTGCCAGCAGCTTGGGTGCAGGGGCCTATGGCTACACCTTC. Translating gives CASSLGAGAYGYTF.